The 24 T cell receptor beta chains reported below all come from one sample, sequenced in a study of shared clonotypes between healthy human individuals. Sequenced by immunoSEQ multiplex PCR; TCRdb stores in-frame clones only, minus some. This table has roughly 300,000 clones, around 87% appearing once. Sequencing input: memory CD8+ T cells sorted from blood. Subset of the sample: CD45RO+ cells pooled with CCR7-negative TemRA cells. These receptors all stem from a man younger than 35 in good health.

This chain connects TRBV10-3 to TRBJ2-5, with 11 bases aligning to TRBD2. This CDR3 spans 17 amino acids. Germline V gene data show CDR1 as ENHRY and CDR2 as SYGVKD. V gave up 3 bases and J gave up 5 bases; unmatched junction bases: 11. CDR3 protein: CAISDPTSGEPQETQYF. The DNA of the CDR3 is TGTGCCATCAGTGACCCGACTAGCGGGGAGCCTCAGGAGACCCAGTACTTC.

The V call is TRBV27, the J call TRBJ1-5; 10 positions match TRBD1. The CDR3 totals 14 residues. The V gene end was trimmed by 6 bases and the J gene end by 11 bases; junction bases not matched to a gene: 10. The germline V gene encodes CDR1 MNHEY and CDR2 SMNVEV (reference sequence). In nucleotides, the CDR3 is TGTGCCAGCAGCACGGACAGGGGGGATCTGGCCCAGCATTTT. The encoded protein is CASSTDRGDLAQHF.

CDR3 sequence: CASSESFGAAGATQYF. The CDR3 DNA follows: TGTGCCAGCAGTGAGAGCTTCGGGGCGGCCGGGGCGACCCAGTACTTC. The rearrangement joins TRBV6-1 to TRBJ2-5, with D perhaps assigned TRBD1 or TRBD2 (5 bases each). Trimming shortened V by 3 bases and J by 7 bases, and 21 bases separated the two germline ends. The CDR3 sequence is 16 residues long. Germline CDR1 and CDR2: MNHNS and SASEGT.

The V gene is TRBV4-2, the J gene TRBJ1-6; D gene uncertain. The CDR3 totals 14 residues. Trimming left V 0 bases short and J 9 bases short, with 9 bases between. Germline V gives CDR1 LGHNA, CDR2 YNFKEQ. As DNA, the CDR3 is TGTGCCAGCAGCCAAGAAGGTATTTTTTCACCCCTCCACTTT. It codes for CASSQEGIFSPLHF.

The sample holds a few counts of this clone. The V gene is TRBV19, the J gene TRBJ2-7; D may match TRBD1 or TRBD2 (5 bases each). Germline CDR1 LNHDA, CDR2 SQIVND (reference sequence). The CDR3 loop spans 13 amino acids. V was trimmed by 4 bases and J by 2 bases, leaving 9 bases between them. The DNA of the CDR3 is TGTGCCAGTAGTAGGGACGGCACCTACGAGCAGTACTTC. Residues: CASSRDGTYEQYF. The variable domain in full, completed from reference TRBV19 and TRBJ2-7, reads DGGITQSPKYLFRKEGQNVTLSCEQNLNHDAMYWYRQDPGQGLRLIYYSQIVNDFQKGDIAEGYSVSREKKESFPLTVTSAQKNPTAFYLCASSRDGTYEQYFGPGTRLTVT.

The count of this clone is one. The chain employs TRBV12-2 and TRBJ2-3; the DNA was not compared with TRBD2, the D call given in the table. TRBV12-2 is assigned pseudogene status. The CDR3 covers 16 residues. The CDR3 DNA reads TGTGCAAGTCGCCTTCGGACTAGCGGGAGGACAGATACGCAGTATTTT. Protein sequence: CASRLRTSGRTDTQYF.

This chain uses TRBV4-3 with TRBJ2-1, with a possible D match to TRBD1 (5 bases). Trimming removed 4 bases from V and 7 bases from J, with 17 bases in between. There are 15 residues in the CDR3. Germline V gene data show CDR1 as LGHNA and CDR2 as YSLEER. The CDR3 region has the DNA TGCGCCAGCAGCCGCCTGATGGACATGCGGAATGAGCAGTTCTTC. This translates into CASSRLMDMRNEQFF.

This chain joins TRBV6-1 and TRBJ1-5; D call uncertain. This CDR3 region has 13 residues. The V gene lost 3 bases and the J gene lost 10 bases, with 13 bases spanning the gap. The germline V gene has CDR1 MNHNS and CDR2 SASEGT. The CDR3 sequence: CASSDPNIFPQHF. DNA for the CDR3: TGTGCCAGCAGTGATCCGAATATCTTCCCCCAGCATTTT.

Comment on this clone: Different DNA sequences within this sample yield the same CDR3. For the CDR3, the DNA is TGTGCCAGCAGCTTTCAAGAGACCCAGTACTTC. Translation gives CASSFQETQYF. V usage is TRBV5-6 and J usage is TRBJ2-5, with no clear D. The CDR3 length is 11 residues. V lost 2 bases, J lost 2 bases, and 1 base lay in between. Germline assignment: CDR1 SGHDT and CDR2 YYEEEE.

The rearrangement joins TRBV2 to TRBJ1-1; maybe TRBD1 (6 bases). Germline values: CDR1 SNHLY, CDR2 FYNNEI. The CDR3 contains 12 residues. V shed 9 bases and J shed 3 bases, with 11 bases lying between them. In DNA, the CDR3 is TGTGCCAGTAGGACAGTCGACACTGAAGCTTTCTTT. Its protein product is CASRTVDTEAFF.

This clone was recorded once. The chain carries TRBV9 and TRBJ2-1; D is perhaps TRBD2 (6 bases). This CDR3 contains 14 residues. The germline gives CDR1 SGDLS, CDR2 YYNGEE. The germline V and J ends were trimmed by 0 bases and 8 bases, with 12 bases remaining between them. The CDR3 coding sequence is TGTGCCAGCAGCGTAGGACTAGTAAAGGATGAGCAGTTCTTC. Protein product: CASSVGLVKDEQFF.

V gene TRBV27 combines with J gene TRBJ2-3; D might be TRBD1 (5 bases). The CDR3 runs to 12 residues. The V gene's germline CDR1 is MNHEY and CDR2 SMNVEV (reference sequence). The V end lost 2 bases, the J end lost 5 bases, and 5 bases lay between the germline ends. CDR3 sequence: CASSLRGDTQYF. CDR3 coding DNA: TGTGCCAGCAGTTTAAGGGGAGATACGCAGTATTTT.

The gene calls are TRBV6-1 and TRBJ1-6; D remains unclear. Deletions cut 0 bases from V and 7 bases from J, with 4 bases between. This CDR3 region has 13 residues. Germline V gene data show CDR1 as MNHNS and CDR2 as SASEGT. The CDR3 region has the DNA TGTGCCAGCAGTGAAGCGAGGAATTCACCCCTCCACTTT. This encodes CASSEARNSPLHF.

The V gene is TRBV5-7, the J gene TRBJ2-3; D perhaps matches TRBD2 (6 bases). TRBV5-7 is annotated as an ORF whose role is uncertain. The CDR3 has 16 residues. Between the trimmed V and J ends, which lost 0 bases and 2 bases, there was a span of 13 bases. The CDR3 is CASSLGGRTNTDTQYF. CDR3 in DNA: TGTGCCAGCAGCTTGGGGGGAAGGACTAACACAGATACGCAGTATTTT.

V is TRBV7-9 and J is TRBJ2-7; 8 bases match TRBD1. With 0 bases clipped from V and 1 base from J, the junction kept 8 bases outside the gene matches. The germline gives CDR1 SEHNR, CDR2 FQNEAQ (reference sequence). The CDR3 consists of 17 residues. CDR3 amino acids: CASSLARDRGYSYEQYF. DNA for the CDR3: TGTGCCAGCAGCTTAGCGCGAGACAGGGGTTATTCCTACGAGCAGTACTTC.

The sample holds one count of this clone. The J gene is TRBJ2-1, the V gene TRBV6-5; 7 nucleotides align to TRBD2. Germline CDR1 and CDR2: MNHEY and SVGAGI. CDR3 length: 15 amino acids. Trimming at V came to 1 base and at J to 9 bases, leaving 9 bases not matched to a gene. The CDR3 spells CASSYFGWEGSEQFF. In nucleotides, the CDR3 is TGTGCCAGCAGTTACTTCGGGTGGGAGGGCTCTGAGCAGTTCTTC.

V and J are TRBV11-2 and TRBJ1-2; D ambiguous. Per the germline V gene, CDR1 is SGHAT and CDR2 is FQNNGV. CDR3 length equals 12 residues. V lost 5 bases and J lost 7, with 11 bases in between. CDR3 nucleotide sequence: TGTGCCAGCAGCGCAAAAGAGTTTGGCTACACCTTC. Its translation is CASSAKEFGYTF.

The chain uses TRBV5-4 and TRBJ2-5; possible D gene TRBD2, 7 bases. CDR3 length: 14 residues. Deletions cut 3 bases from V and 4 bases from J, with 13 bases between. Germline assignment: CDR1 SGHNT and CDR2 YYREEE (reference sequence). The CDR3 here is CASSSKGGAETQYF. For the CDR3, the DNA is TGTGCCAGCAGCTCCAAAGGGGGGGCAGAGACCCAGTACTTC.

The chain is built from TRBV19 and TRBJ2-4; 11 bases map to TRBD2. The length of the CDR3 is 14 residues. Trimming at V came to 9 bases and at J to 5 bases, leaving 6 bases not matched to a gene. Germline lookup yields CDR1 LNHDA and CDR2 SQIVND (reference sequence). The CDR3 loop reads CASAGTSGQNIQYF. The CDR3 coding sequence is TGTGCCAGCGCCGGGACTAGCGGCCAAAACATTCAGTACTTC.

The rearrangement uses TRBV29-1 and TRBJ2-2; TRBD1 aligns across 9 bases. Losses at the gene ends were 6 bases for V and 5 bases for J; bases not matched to a gene: 7. The CDR3 has 14 amino acids. CDR1 is SQVTM and CDR2 is ANQGSEA in the germline V gene. The CDR3 DNA is TGCAGCGTGGCCGGGACAGGGAGGACCGGGGAGCTGTTTTTT. Translating it yields CSVAGTGRTGELFF.

The chain links TRBV29-1 to TRBJ1-2, with TRBD1 matching 8 bases. Germline lookup yields CDR1 SQVTM and CDR2 ANQGSEA. V shed 3 bases, J shed 4 bases, and the junction held 1 base outside the gene matches. This CDR3 is 12 amino acids long. CDR3 DNA sequence: TGCAGCGTTGACAGGGGGCCCTATGGCTACACCTTC. Translated, it gives CSVDRGPYGYTF.

The rearrangement uses TRBV9 and TRBJ2-7; 10 nucleotides align to TRBD2. The J segment lost 5 bases and the V segment lost 4 bases, leaving 12 bases of the junction unmatched. The CDR3 sequence is 16 residues long. Germline V gene lookup returns CDR1 SGDLS and CDR2 YYNGEE. CDR3 bases: TGTGCCAGCAGCAAGACTAGCGGGCCCAGGAGTCACGAGCAGTACTTC. Its protein is CASSKTSGPRSHEQYF.

This clone was found once. The V call is TRBV5-6, the J call TRBJ2-5; D is ambiguous. The CDR3 has 13 residues. Germline V gene sequence: CDR1 SGHDT, CDR2 YYEEEE. V lost 3 bases and J 3 bases, leaving 9 bases between the germline ends. The CDR3 region is CASSWTAEETQYF. In DNA form, the CDR3 reads TGTGCCAGCAGCTGGACCGCAGAAGAGACCCAGTACTTC.

The V and J genes are TRBV11-2 and TRBJ2-5; maybe TRBD2 (5 bases). The V end lost 1 base, the J end lost 2 bases, and 11 bases lay between the germline ends. CDR3 length: 15 residues. Looked up from germline, CDR1 is SGHAT and CDR2 is FQNNGV. Written as DNA, the CDR3 is TGTGCCAGCAGCTTAGTCGTTAGGACTCAAGAGACCCAGTACTTC. This gives the protein CASSLVVRTQETQYF.